The 6 T cell receptor beta chains below all came from one sample that was sequenced in a study of T cells after yellow fever vaccination. TCRdb independently ran MiXCR on the 5' RACE reads; one entry per CDR3 protein. Among hundreds of thousands of distinct CDR3 sequences, roughly 13% were seen once, and the ten largest hold over 12%. The source material was PBMCs, sampled on the day of the yellow fever booster vaccination. These receptors were taken from a young man who received the YFV17D yellow fever vaccine.

V and J are TRBV9 and TRBJ1-3; D may be TRBD1 (5 bases). The germline V gene has CDR1 SGDLS and CDR2 YYNGEE. CDR3 size: 14 residues. V was pared by 0 bases and J by 4 bases, with 8 bases between. This chain's CDR3 is CASSVEGTGNTIYF. The CDR3 coding sequence is TGTGCCAGCAGCGTAGAGGGGACGGGAAACACCATATATTTT.

In this sample, this clonotype turned up a few times. This chain joins TRBV9 and TRBJ1-2; maybe TRBD1 (6 bases). The germline CDR1 and CDR2 sequences are SGDLS and YYNGEE. The CDR3 is 16 residues long. The germline V and J ends were trimmed by 4 bases and 4 bases, with 20 bases remaining between them. In DNA, the CDR3 is TGTGCCAGCAGCCCACTCGGGGGGGCAGGCCTCTATGGCTACACCTTC. Amino acids: CASSPLGGAGLYGYTF.

The chain combines TRBV20-1 with TRBJ2-3; 16 nucleotides line up with TRBD2. Germline trimming cut 3 bases from V and 8 bases from J; bases unmatched to any gene: 11. CDR1 and CDR2 (germline): DFQATT, SNEGSKA (reference sequence). This CDR3 spans 17 amino acids. The CDR3 sequence is CSARIPGLAGGPGTQYF. CDR3 nucleotides: TGCAGTGCTAGGATCCCGGGACTAGCGGGAGGGCCTGGTACGCAGTATTTT.

In its sample, this clonotype was seen a few times. The chain employs TRBV7-3 and TRBJ2-1, with 12 positions matching TRBD2. This CDR3 is 19 amino acids long. V shed 1 base, J shed 6 bases, and the junction held 13 bases outside the gene matches. Germline loops: CDR1 SGHTA, CDR2 FQGTGA. The CDR3 loop reads CASSLRGLAGGDIRNEQFF. The CDR3 bases are TGTGCCAGCAGCTTAAGGGGGCTAGCGGGAGGGGACATTCGCAATGAGCAGTTCTTC.

The gene calls are TRBV7-9 and TRBJ2-7, with 10 nucleotides matching TRBD1. After removal of 5 bases from V and 5 bases from J, the junction contained 9 bases not matched to a gene. This CDR3 is built from 15 residues. Germline assignment: CDR1 SEHNR and CDR2 FQNEAQ (reference sequence). CDR3 protein: CASSGRTGGWDEQYF. DNA of the CDR3: TGTGCCAGCAGCGGACGGACAGGGGGTTGGGACGAGCAGTACTTC.

This clonotype was picked up a small number of times. This sequence joins TRBV24-1 and TRBJ2-2; no firm D call. V was cut by 1 base and J by 0 bases, with 8 bases left in between. The CDR3 runs 16 residues. The germline gives CDR1 KGHDR, CDR2 SFDVKD. CDR3: CATSDFSGSNTGELFF. The CDR3 DNA reads as TGTGCCACCAGTGATTTTTCCGGGTCGAACACCGGGGAGCTGTTTTTT.